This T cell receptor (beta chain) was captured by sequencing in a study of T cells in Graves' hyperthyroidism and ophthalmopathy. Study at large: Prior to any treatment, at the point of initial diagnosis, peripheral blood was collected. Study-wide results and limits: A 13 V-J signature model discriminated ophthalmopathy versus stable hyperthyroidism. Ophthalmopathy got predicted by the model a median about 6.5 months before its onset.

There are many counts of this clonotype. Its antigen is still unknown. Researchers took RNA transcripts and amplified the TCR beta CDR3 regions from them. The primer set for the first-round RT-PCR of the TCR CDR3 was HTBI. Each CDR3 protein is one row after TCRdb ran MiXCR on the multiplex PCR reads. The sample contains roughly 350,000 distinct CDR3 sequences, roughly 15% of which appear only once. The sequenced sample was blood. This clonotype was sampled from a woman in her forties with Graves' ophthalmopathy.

CDR3 bases: TGTGCCAGCAGTGAACAGGGGGCAGATACGCAGTATTTT. Translation: CASSEQGADTQYF. The genes are TRBV2 and TRBJ2-3; 7 nucleotides align to TRBD1. The germline gives CDR1 SNHLY, CDR2 FYNNEI. CDR3 size: 13 residues. J lost 4 bases, V lost 2 bases, and 0 bases had no gene match.